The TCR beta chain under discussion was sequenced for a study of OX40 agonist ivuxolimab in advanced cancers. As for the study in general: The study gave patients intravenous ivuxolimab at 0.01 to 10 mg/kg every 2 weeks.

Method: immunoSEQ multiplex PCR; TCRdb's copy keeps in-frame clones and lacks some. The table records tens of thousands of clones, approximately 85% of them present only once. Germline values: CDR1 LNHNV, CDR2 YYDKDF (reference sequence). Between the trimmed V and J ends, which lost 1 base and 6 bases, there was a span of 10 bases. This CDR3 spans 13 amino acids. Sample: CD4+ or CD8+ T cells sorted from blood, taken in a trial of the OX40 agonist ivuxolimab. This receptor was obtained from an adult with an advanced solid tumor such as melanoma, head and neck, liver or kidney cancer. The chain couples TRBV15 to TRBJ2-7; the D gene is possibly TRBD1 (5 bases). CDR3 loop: CATSRARAGEQYF. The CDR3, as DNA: TGTGCCACCAGCAGAGCCAGGGCCGGCGAGCAGTACTTC.